What follows are 13 T cell receptor beta chains derived from one specimen sequenced in a study of T cell repertoires in cytomegalovirus infection. Each CDR3 protein is one row after TCRdb ran MiXCR on the reads. The data show approximately 470,000 distinct CDR3 sequences, about two fifths seen once. Which antigens these TCRs recognize remains unknown. The sample consisted of cultured PBMCs, taken from culture after CMV antigen stimulation. These receptors all come from a human donor in good health (CMV status not recorded). Some clones in this sample may be carry-over from other donors' samples.

The chain links TRBV28 to TRBJ2-7, with 9 bases aligning to TRBD2. Germline V gives CDR1 MDHEN, CDR2 SYDVKM. With V trimmed by 7 bases and J by 0 bases, 10 bases remained unmatched. The CDR3 consists of 16 residues. The DNA of the CDR3 is TGTGCCAGCATTGGAACGAGCGGGGGGAACTCCTACGAGCAGTACTTC. This translates into CASIGTSGGNSYEQYF. The entire variable domain, with the rest obtained from reference TRBV28 and TRBJ2-7, is as follows: DVKVTQSSRYLVKRTGEKVFLECVQDMDHENMFWYRQDPGLGLRLIYFSYDVKMKEKGDIPEGYSVSREKKERFSLILESASTNQTSMYLCASIGTSGGNSYEQYFGPGTRLTVT.

This clonotype has a single count. The chain employs TRBV4-2 and TRBJ2-6; 9 bases are a match to TRBD1. Germline loops: CDR1 LGHNA, CDR2 YNFKEQ. The ends lost 4 bases at V and 0 bases at J; junction bases unmatched: 7. This CDR3 is 18 amino acids long. The CDR3 region has the DNA TGTGCCAGCAGCCCGTCCGGGACAGGGAGCTCTGGGGCCAACGTCCTGACTTTC. Protein: CASSPSGTGSSGANVLTF.

V gene TRBV7-2 combines with J gene TRBJ1-5; no clear D gene. The CDR3 length is 13 residues. The V end lost 5 bases, the J end lost 8 bases, and 13 bases lay between the germline ends. The germline V gene encodes CDR1 SGHTA and CDR2 FQGNSA. The CDR3 spells CASSAPGFKPQHF. As DNA, the CDR3 is TGTGCCAGCAGCGCCCCGGGGTTCAAGCCCCAGCATTTT.

The sample holds a few counts of this clonotype. V gene TRBV12-3 or TRBV12-4 combines with J gene TRBJ2-2; 9 bases fit TRBD2. This CDR3 has 16 residues. The V segment lost 2 bases and the J segment 10 bases; nucleotides outside the gene matches: 11. The chain's CDR3 is CASSLPRLAALEELFF. The CDR3 DNA reads as TGTGCCAGCAGTTTACCGCGACTAGCGGCTCTTGAGGAGCTGTTTTTT.

This clonotype came up a few times. The J gene is TRBJ2-1, the V gene TRBV7-2, with TRBD2 matching 8 bases. CDR3 length equals 16 residues. Germline CDR1 reads SGHTA; CDR2 reads FQGNSA. V dropped 1 base and J dropped 7; count of bases not matched to a gene: 9. The CDR3 reads CASSLEGVAGQNEQFF. The CDR3 nucleotides read TGTGCCAGCAGCTTAGAAGGTGTAGCGGGGCAGAATGAGCAGTTCTTC.

This clonotype has just a few counts. The chain recombines TRBV7-8 with TRBJ2-2; a weak D match, TRBD1 (6 bases). Trimming cost V 1 base and J 8 bases, with 17 bases left between them. The germline V gene encodes CDR1 SGHVS and CDR2 FQNEAQ. The CDR3 is 16 residues long. The CDR3 DNA sequence: TGTGCCAGCAGCTTAGTCGGTTCAGGGGTATTTGGGGAGCTGTTTTTT. Amino acids: CASSLVGSGVFGELFF.

This chain links TRBV27 with TRBJ1-3; D possibly corresponds to TRBD1 (5 bases). The CDR3 is 15 amino acids. CDR1 is MNHEY, CDR2 SMNVEV, per germline (reference sequence). Trimming shortened V by 6 bases and J by 0 bases, and 12 bases separated the two germline ends. In DNA, the CDR3 is TGTGCCAGCAGGAAGGGGTCCTACTCTGGAAACACCATATATTTT. This sequence encodes CASRKGSYSGNTIYF.

This clonotype was counted a single time. The CDR3 ends on some other residue instead of the conserved phenylalanine or tryptophan, so this is likely a read error. The V call is TRBV7-8, the J call TRBJ2-1; TRBD2 might be the D (5 bases). The germline CDR1 and CDR2 sequences are SGHVS and FQNEAQ. This CDR3 is 16 amino acids long. The V end lost 2 bases, the J end lost 5 bases, and 16 bases lay between the germline ends. The CDR3 loop is CASSLLAVARHNEQFC. The CDR3 nucleotides read TGTGCCAGCAGCTTACTTGCCGTAGCGCGTCACAATGAGCAGTTCTGC.

This clonotype was detected a few times. V and J are TRBV4-2 and TRBJ2-5; 12 bases agree with TRBD2. CDR1 is LGHNA and CDR2 is YNFKEQ in the germline V gene. J gave up 4 bases and V 0 bases, and 3 bases lay outside the gene matches. The CDR3 runs 16 residues. This CDR3 reads CASSQDPSGGAETQYF. CDR3 nucleotide sequence: TGTGCCAGCAGCCAAGATCCTAGCGGGGGGGCAGAGACCCAGTACTTC.

This CDR3 is CASSYSTKAGDYEQYF. CDR3 DNA sequence: TGTGCCAGCAGTTACTCGACAAAGGCAGGGGACTACGAGCAGTACTTC. This chain connects TRBV6-2 or TRBV6-3 to TRBJ2-7; TRBD1 might be the D (6 bases). The V and J ends lost 0 bases and 3 bases respectively, with 15 bases between them. The CDR3 sequence is 16 residues long. Germline-derived CDR1 and CDR2 are MNHEY and SVGEGT.

This clonotype was seen only a few times. The J gene is TRBJ2-1, the V gene TRBV4-1; tentatively, D is TRBD1 (7 bases). CDR1 is MGHRA and CDR2 is YSYEKL in the germline V gene. Trimming took 4 bases from V and 4 from J, leaving 20 bases between them. The length of the CDR3 is 17 residues. In DNA, the CDR3 is TGCGCCAGCAGCCCCGGATCGGGGGCAGGGGGGTACAATGAGCAGTTCTTC. This codes for CASSPGSGAGGYNEQFF.

The chain joins TRBV14 to TRBJ1-1; D unclear. The CDR3 consists of 14 residues. Per the germline V gene, CDR1 is SGHDN and CDR2 is FVKESK. V was clipped by 7 bases and J by 3 bases, with 15 bases between them. Here the CDR3 reads CASTTTVGDTEAFF. The DNA for the CDR3 is TGTGCCAGCACTACAACGGTAGGAGACACTGAAGCTTTCTTT.

This clonotype has more than one count but fewer than ten. This rearrangement joins TRBV7-8 to TRBJ2-3, with 7 positions matching TRBD2. Germline V gives CDR1 SGHVS, CDR2 FQNEAQ. This CDR3 is built from 15 residues. With 5 bases clipped from V and 3 bases from J, the junction kept 8 bases outside the gene matches. This chain's CDR3 is CASSPRASGTDTQYF. CDR3 sequence (DNA): TGTGCCAGCAGCCCCCGGGCTAGCGGTACAGATACGCAGTATTTT.